The present T cell receptor beta chain was sequenced within a study of shared T cell receptors in the human thymus. The table came from immunoSEQ multiplex PCR; TCRdb's copy has only in-frame clones and leaves some out. In the table there are about 660,000 clones, roughly 90% of which are singletons. These data are also associated with another study on human thymus T cells. That study adds: Infants served as donors; they were healthy and Finnish and were having corrective surgery for congenital heart defects. Resections obtained during corrective heart surgery supplied the thymus tissue. Unrelated individuals had highly overlapping thymic repertoires, as reported in related research.

Sequenced input: thymocytes. The clonotype originates from a boy under two years old with a congenital heart defect.

This CDR3 reads CASRPRTGYGYTF. Written as DNA, the CDR3 is TGTGCCAGCAGGCCCCGGACAGGTTATGGCTACACCTTC. The V gene is TRBV6-6, the J gene TRBJ1-2; 7 bases align to TRBD1. Germline V CDR1 and CDR2: MNHNY, SVGAGI (reference sequence). The trim removed 6 bases at V and 5 bases at J, leaving 6 bases unmatched. The CDR3 is 13 amino acids.